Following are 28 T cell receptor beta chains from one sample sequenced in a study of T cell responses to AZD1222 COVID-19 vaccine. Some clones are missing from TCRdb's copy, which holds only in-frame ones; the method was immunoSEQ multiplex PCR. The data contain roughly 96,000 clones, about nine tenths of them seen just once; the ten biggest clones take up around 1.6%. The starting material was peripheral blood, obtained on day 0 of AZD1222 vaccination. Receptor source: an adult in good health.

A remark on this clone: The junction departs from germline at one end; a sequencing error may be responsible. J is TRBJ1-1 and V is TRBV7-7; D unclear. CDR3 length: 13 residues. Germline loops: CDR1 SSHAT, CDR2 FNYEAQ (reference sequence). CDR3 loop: CASSLVEGSEAFF. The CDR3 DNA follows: TGTGCTAGCAGCTTAGTAGAAGGCTCTGAAGCTTTCTTT.

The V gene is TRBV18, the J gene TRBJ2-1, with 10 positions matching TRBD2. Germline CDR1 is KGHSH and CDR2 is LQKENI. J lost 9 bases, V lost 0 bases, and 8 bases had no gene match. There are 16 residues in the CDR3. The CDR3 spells CASSPPRERGGTEQFF. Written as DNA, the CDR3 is TGTGCCAGCTCACCACCGAGGGAGCGGGGGGGTACTGAGCAGTTCTTC.

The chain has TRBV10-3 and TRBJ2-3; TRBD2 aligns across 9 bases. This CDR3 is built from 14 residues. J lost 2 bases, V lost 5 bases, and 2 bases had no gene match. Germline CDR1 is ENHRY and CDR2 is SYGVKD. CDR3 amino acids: CAISLAGNTDTQYF. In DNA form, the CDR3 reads TGTGCCATCAGTCTAGCGGGGAACACAGATACGCAGTATTTT.

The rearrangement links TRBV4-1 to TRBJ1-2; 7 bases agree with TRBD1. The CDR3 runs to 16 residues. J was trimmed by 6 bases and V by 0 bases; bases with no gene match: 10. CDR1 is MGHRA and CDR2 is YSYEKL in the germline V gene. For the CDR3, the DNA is TGCGCCAGCAGCCAAGACAACAGGGGCTTTTTGGATGGCTACACCTTC. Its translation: CASSQDNRGFLDGYTF.

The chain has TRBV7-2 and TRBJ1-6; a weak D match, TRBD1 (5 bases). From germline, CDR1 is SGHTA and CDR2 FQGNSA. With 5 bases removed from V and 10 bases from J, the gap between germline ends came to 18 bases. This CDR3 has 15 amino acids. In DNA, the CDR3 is TGTGCCAGCAGCCCATGGGGCCTCGTGGACTCACCCCTCCACTTT. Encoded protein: CASSPWGLVDSPLHF.

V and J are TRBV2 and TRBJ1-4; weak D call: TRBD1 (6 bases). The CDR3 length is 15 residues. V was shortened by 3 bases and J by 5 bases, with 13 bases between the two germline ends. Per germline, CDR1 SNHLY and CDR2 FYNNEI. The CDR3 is CASSDLGTRNEKLFF. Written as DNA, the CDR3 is TGTGCCAGCAGTGACCTTGGGACACGGAATGAAAAACTGTTTTTT.

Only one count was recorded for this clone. DNA for the CDR3: TGCAGTGCTAGTGGTGGCTACACCTTC. It is translated as CSASGGYTF. The genes are TRBV20-1 and TRBJ1-2; D is undetermined. The V end lost 3 bases, the J end lost 7 bases, and 3 bases lay between the germline ends. The germline gives CDR1 DFQATT, CDR2 SNEGSKA (reference sequence). This CDR3 is built from 9 residues.

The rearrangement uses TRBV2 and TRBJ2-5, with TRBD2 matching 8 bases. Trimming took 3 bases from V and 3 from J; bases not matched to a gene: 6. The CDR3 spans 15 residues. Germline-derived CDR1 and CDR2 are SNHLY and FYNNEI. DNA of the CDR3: TGTGCCAGCAGTGACGGTAGCGGGGCTAAAGAGACCCAGTACTTC. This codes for CASSDGSGAKETQYF.

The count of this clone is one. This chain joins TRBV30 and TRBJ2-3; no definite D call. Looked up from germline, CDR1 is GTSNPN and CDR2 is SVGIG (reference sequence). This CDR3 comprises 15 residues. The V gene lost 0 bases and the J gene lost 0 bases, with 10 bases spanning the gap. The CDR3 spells CAWSVLPVSTDTQYF. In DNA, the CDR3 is TGTGCCTGGAGTGTACTCCCAGTTAGCACAGATACGCAGTATTTT.

The CDR3 sequence is CASSAQGYQPQHF. The CDR3, as DNA: TGTGCCAGTAGTGCACAGGGTTATCAGCCCCAGCATTTT. This chain links TRBV19 with TRBJ1-5, with D maybe TRBD1 (6 bases). The CDR3 is 13 residues long. Germline-derived CDR1 and CDR2 are LNHDA and SQIVND (reference sequence). The ends were cut back, 5 bases at V and 5 bases at J, with 10 bases in the middle.

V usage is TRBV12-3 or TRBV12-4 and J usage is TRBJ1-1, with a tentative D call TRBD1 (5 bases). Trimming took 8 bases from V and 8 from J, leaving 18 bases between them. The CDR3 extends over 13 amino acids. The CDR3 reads CASYASGTGEAFF. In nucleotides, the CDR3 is TGTGCCAGCTACGCGTCTGGGACTGGGGAAGCTTTCTTT.

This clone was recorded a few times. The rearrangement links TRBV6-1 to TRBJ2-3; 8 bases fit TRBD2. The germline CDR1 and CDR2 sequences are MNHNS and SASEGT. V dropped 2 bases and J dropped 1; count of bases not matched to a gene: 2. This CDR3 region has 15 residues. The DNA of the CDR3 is TGTGCCAGCAGTGAAATGACTAGCGGCACAGATACGCAGTATTTT. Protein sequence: CASSEMTSGTDTQYF.

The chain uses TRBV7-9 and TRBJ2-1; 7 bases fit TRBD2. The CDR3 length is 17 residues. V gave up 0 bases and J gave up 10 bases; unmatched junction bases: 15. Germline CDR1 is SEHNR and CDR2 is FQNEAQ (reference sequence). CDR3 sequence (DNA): TGTGCCAGCAGCTTAGCGATGGGCGGGGGAAACGTTAAGGAGCAGTTCTTC. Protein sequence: CASSLAMGGGNVKEQFF.

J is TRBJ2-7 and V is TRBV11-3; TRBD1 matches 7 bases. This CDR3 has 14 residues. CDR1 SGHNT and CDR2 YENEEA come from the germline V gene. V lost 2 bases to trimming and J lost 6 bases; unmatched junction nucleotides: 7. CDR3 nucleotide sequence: TGTGCCAGCAGCTTAATACAGGGGAGCTCCGAGCAGTACTTC. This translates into CASSLIQGSSEQYF.

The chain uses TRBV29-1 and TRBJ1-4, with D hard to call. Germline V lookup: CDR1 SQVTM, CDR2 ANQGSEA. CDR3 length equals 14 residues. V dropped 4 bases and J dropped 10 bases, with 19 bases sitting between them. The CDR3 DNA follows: TGCAGCGTTGTCTGGGCGATAAATGATGGAAAACTGTTTTTT. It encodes CSVVWAINDGKLFF.

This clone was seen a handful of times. The CDR3 protein is CASSQPGGGNTIYF. In DNA, the CDR3 is TGTGCCAGCAGCCAGCCGGGTGGTGGAAACACCATATATTTT. The J gene is TRBJ1-3, the V gene TRBV14, with no clear D. Trimming took 3 bases from V and 3 from J, leaving 9 bases between them. This CDR3 has 14 residues. Germline lookup yields CDR1 SGHDN and CDR2 FVKESK.

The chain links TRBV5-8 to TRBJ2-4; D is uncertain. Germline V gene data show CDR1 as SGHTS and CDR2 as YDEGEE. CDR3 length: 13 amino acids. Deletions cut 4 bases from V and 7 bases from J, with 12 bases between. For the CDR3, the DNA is TGTGCCAGCAGCCTCCTGTATACGAACATTCAGTACTTC. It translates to CASSLLYTNIQYF.

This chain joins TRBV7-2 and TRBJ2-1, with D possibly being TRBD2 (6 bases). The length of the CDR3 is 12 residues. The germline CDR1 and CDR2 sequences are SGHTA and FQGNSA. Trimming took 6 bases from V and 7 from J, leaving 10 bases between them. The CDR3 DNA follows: TGTGCCAGCAGTTGGGCGGGGAATGAGCAGTTCTTC. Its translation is CASSWAGNEQFF. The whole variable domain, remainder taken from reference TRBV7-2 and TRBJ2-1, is GAGVSQSPSNKVTEKGKDVELRCDPISGHTALYWYRQSLGQGLEFLIYFQGNSAPDKSGLPSDRFSAERTGGSVSTLTIQRTQQEDSAVYLCASSWAGNEQFFGPGTRLTVL.

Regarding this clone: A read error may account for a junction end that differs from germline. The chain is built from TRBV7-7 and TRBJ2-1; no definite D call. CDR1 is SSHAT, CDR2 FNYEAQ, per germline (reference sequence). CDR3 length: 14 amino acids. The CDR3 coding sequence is TGTGCTAGCAGCCAATCTACGTCCTACAATGAGCAGTTCTTC. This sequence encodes CASSQSTSYNEQFF.

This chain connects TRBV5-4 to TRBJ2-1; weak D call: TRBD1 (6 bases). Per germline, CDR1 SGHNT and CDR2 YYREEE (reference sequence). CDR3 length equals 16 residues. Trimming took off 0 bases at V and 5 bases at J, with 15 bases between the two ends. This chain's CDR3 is CASSLGGTMADNEQFF. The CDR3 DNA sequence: TGTGCCAGCAGCTTGGGAGGGACAATGGCCGACAATGAGCAGTTCTTC. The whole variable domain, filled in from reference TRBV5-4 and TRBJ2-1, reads ETGVTQSPTHLIKTRGQQVTLRCSSQSGHNTVSWYQQALGQGPQFIFQYYREEENGRGNFPPRFSGLQFPNYSSELNVNALELDDSALYLCASSLGGTMADNEQFFGPGTRLTVL.

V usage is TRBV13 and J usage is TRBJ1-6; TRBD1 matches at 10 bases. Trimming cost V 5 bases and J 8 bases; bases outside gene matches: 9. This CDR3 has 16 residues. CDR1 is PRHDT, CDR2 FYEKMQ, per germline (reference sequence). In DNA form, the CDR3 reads TGTGCCAGCAGCATTATCACGGACAGGGGGGATTCACCCCTCCACTTT. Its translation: CASSIITDRGDSPLHF. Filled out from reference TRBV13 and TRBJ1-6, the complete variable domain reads AAGVIQSPRHLIKEKRETATLKCYPIPRHDTVYWYQQGPGQDPQFLISFYEKMQSDKGSIPDRFSAQQFSDYHSELNMSSLELGDSALYFCASSIITDRGDSPLHFGNGTRLTVT.

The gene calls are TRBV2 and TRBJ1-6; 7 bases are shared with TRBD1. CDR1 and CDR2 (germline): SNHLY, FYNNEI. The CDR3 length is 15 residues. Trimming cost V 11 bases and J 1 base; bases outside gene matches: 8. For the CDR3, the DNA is TGTGCCTGCGACAGGGTTGGTTCCTATAATTCACCCCTCCACTTT. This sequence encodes CACDRVGSYNSPLHF. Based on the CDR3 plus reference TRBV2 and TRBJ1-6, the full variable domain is EPEVTQTPSHQVTQMGQEVILRCVPISNHLYFYWYRQILGQKVEFLVSFYNNEISEKSEIFDDQFSVERPDGSNFTLKIRSTKLEDSAMYFCACDRVGSYNSPLHFGNGTRLTVT.

The CDR3 DNA reads as TGTGCCAGCAGCTTGAGCCGGAACACTGAAGCTTTCTTT. Translation gives CASSLSRNTEAFF. The chain is built from TRBV7-9 and TRBJ1-1; no clear D gene. The CDR3 sequence is 13 residues long. Trimming pared 3 bases from V and 1 base from J, leaving 6 bases between. Germline CDR1 reads SEHNR; CDR2 reads FQNEAQ (reference sequence). Variable domain in full (rest from reference TRBV7-9 and TRBJ1-1): DTGVSQNPRHKITKRGQNVTFRCDPISEHNRLYWYRQTLGQGPEFLTYFQNEAQLEKSRLLSDRFSAERPKGSFSTLEIQRTEQGDSAMYLCASSLSRNTEAFFGQGTRLTVV.

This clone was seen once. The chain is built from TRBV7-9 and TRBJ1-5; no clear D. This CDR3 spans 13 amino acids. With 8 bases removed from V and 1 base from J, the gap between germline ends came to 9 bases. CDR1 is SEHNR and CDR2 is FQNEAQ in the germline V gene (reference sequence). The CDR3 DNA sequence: TGTGCCAGCTCCGTCATGAGCAATCAGCCCCAGCATTTT. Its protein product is CASSVMSNQPQHF.

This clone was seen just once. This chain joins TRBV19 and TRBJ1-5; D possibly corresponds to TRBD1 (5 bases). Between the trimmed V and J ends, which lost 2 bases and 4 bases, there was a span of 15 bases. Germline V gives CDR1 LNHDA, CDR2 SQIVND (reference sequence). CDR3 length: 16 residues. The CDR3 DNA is TGTGCCAGTAGTATACTTGGAGGGGTTGGTAATCAGCCCCAGCATTTT. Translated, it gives CASSILGGVGNQPQHF.

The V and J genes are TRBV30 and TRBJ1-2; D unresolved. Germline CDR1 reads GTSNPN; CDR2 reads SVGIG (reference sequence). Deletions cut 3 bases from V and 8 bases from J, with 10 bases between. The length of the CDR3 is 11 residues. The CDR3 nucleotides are TGTGCCTGGAGCGATGAAGGGGGCTACACCTTC. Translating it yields CAWSDEGGYTF.

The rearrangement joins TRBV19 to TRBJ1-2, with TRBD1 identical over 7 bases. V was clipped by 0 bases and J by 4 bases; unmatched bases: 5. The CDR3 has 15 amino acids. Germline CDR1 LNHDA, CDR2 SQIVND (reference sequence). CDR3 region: CASSIDREGAYGYTF. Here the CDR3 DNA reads TGTGCCAGTAGTATAGACAGGGAGGGGGCCTATGGCTACACCTTC.

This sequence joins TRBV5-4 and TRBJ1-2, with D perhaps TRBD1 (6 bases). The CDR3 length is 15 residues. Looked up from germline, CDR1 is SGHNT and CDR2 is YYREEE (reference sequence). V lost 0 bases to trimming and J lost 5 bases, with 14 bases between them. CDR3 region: CASSLGGAGEYGYTF. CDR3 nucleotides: TGTGCCAGCAGCTTGGGGGGCGCAGGGGAGTATGGCTACACCTTC.